These 21 T cell receptor beta chains originate from one sample sequenced in a study of identifying expanded T cells in peripheral blood. Only in-frame clones appear in the TCRdb table, and some are missing; sequencing was by immunoSEQ multiplex PCR. Altogether some 76,000 clones are present, 90% being singletons, with the ten largest covering about 3.3%. Material: blood. The origin of the receptors is a person aged 18-69 years in good health.

The DNA of the CDR3 is TGTGCCAGCACTCAGCGACAGGGAAGCACTGAAGCTTTCTTT. It encodes CASTQRQGSTEAFF. This chain joins TRBV7-2 and TRBJ1-1; 7 bases line up with TRBD1. Germline V lookup: CDR1 SGHTA, CDR2 FQGNSA. The CDR3 totals 14 residues. V lost 7 bases and J lost 4; bases outside the gene matches: 9.

This clone was seen once. J is TRBJ1-2 and V is TRBV19; TRBD1 matches at 10 bases. Germline CDR1 reads LNHDA; CDR2 reads SQIVND (reference sequence). V was clipped by 7 bases and J by 0 bases; unmatched bases: 14. This CDR3 has 18 residues. The CDR3 spells CASNSDRDRGIANYGYTF. The CDR3 DNA follows: TGTGCCAGTAATTCCGACCGGGACAGGGGAATAGCTAACTATGGCTACACCTTC.

V gene TRBV18 combines with J gene TRBJ2-6; D remains unclear. CDR3 length: 18 residues. Germline CDR1 reads KGHSH; CDR2 reads LQKENI. Between the trimmed V and J ends, which lost 3 bases and 0 bases, there was a span of 15 bases. DNA for the CDR3: TGTGCCAGCTCACCGTCGGGTTCCGGCCCCTCTGGGGCCAACGTCCTGACTTTC. It codes for CASSPSGSGPSGANVLTF.

This clone was recorded a few times. The J gene is TRBJ2-3, the V gene TRBV7-9; D gene unclear. The CDR3 runs 12 residues. V shed 11 bases and J shed 3 bases, with 12 bases lying between them. The germline gives CDR1 SEHNR, CDR2 FQNEAQ (reference sequence). Written as DNA, the CDR3 is TGTGCCCTCAACCACGGGACAGATACGCAGTATTTT. It is translated as CALNHGTDTQYF.

The chain recombines TRBV18 with TRBJ2-7; 7 bases are shared with TRBD1. This CDR3 has 15 amino acids. The ends lost 3 bases at V and 2 bases at J; junction bases unmatched: 7. Germline-derived CDR1 and CDR2 are KGHSH and LQKENI. This chain's CDR3 is CASSPRDSKTYEQYF. The CDR3 region has the DNA TGTGCCAGCTCACCTCGGGACAGTAAGACCTACGAGCAGTACTTC.

This clone was detected only once. The chain's CDR3 is CATSREQGLKTIQTQYF. The CDR3 nucleotides read TGTGCCACCAGCAGGGAACAGGGGTTGAAAACGATTCAGACCCAGTACTTC. This sequence joins TRBV15 and TRBJ2-5; 7 nucleotides agree with TRBD1. Germline CDR1 and CDR2: LNHNV and YYDKDF (reference sequence). The CDR3 spans 17 residues. Trimming at V came to 3 bases and at J to 6 bases, leaving 16 bases not matched to a gene.

The rearrangement joins TRBV7-2 to TRBJ1-2, with 7 bases identical to TRBD1. Losses at the gene ends were 5 bases for V and 8 bases for J; bases not matched to a gene: 14. CDR3 length equals 15 residues. Germline CDR1 reads SGHTA; CDR2 reads FQGNSA. The CDR3 loop reads CASSAAGLQGSGYTF. For the CDR3, the DNA is TGTGCCAGCAGCGCCGCGGGTCTACAGGGGAGCGGCTACACCTTC.

This clone was found once. The gene calls are TRBV6-4 and TRBJ2-1; 8 bases agree with TRBD2. CDR3 length equals 14 residues. CDR1 MRHNA and CDR2 SNTAGT come from the germline V gene. The trim removed 4 bases at V and 3 bases at J, leaving 2 bases unmatched. The CDR3 reads CASSVRGGYNEQFF. In DNA form, the CDR3 reads TGTGCCAGCAGTGTCCGGGGGGGCTACAATGAGCAGTTCTTC.

This chain connects TRBV10-2 to TRBJ1-4; tentatively, D is TRBD1 (5 bases). Per the germline V gene, CDR1 is WSHSY and CDR2 is SAAADI. The CDR3 spans 15 residues. V dropped 3 bases and J dropped 4 bases, with 12 bases sitting between them. The CDR3 protein is CASSEPGRFNEKLFF. CDR3 in DNA: TGCGCCAGCAGTGAACCGGGACGGTTTAATGAAAAACTGTTTTTT.

This rearrangement joins TRBV7-2 to TRBJ1-4; the match to TRBD1 covers 7 bases. The junction had 3 bases not matched to a gene; V was cut back by 5 bases and J by 3 bases. Germline V gene lookup returns CDR1 SGHTA and CDR2 FQGNSA. This CDR3 has 14 residues. CDR3 in amino acids: CASSPDRSNEKLFF. CDR3 coding DNA: TGTGCCAGCAGCCCGGACAGGTCTAATGAAAAACTGTTTTTT.

The chain has TRBV5-4 and TRBJ1-3, with D uncertain. Germline-derived CDR1 and CDR2 are SGHNT and YYREEE (reference sequence). V gave up 0 bases and J gave up 2 bases, with 6 bases separating them. The CDR3 totals 14 residues. The chain's CDR3 is CASSLDGAGNTIYF. For the CDR3, the DNA is TGTGCCAGCAGCTTGGACGGGGCTGGAAACACCATATATTTT.

The rearrangement links TRBV28 to TRBJ2-7; a weak D match, TRBD1 (5 bases). V shed 6 bases and J shed 3 bases, with 12 bases lying between them. Germline V CDR1 and CDR2: MDHEN, SYDVKM. CDR3 length equals 13 residues. The CDR3 is CASSPTAFYEQYF. In nucleotides, the CDR3 is TGTGCCAGCAGCCCGACAGCCTTCTACGAGCAGTACTTC. Together with reference TRBV28 and TRBJ2-7, the CDR3 gives the full variable domain: DVKVTQSSRYLVKRTGEKVFLECVQDMDHENMFWYRQDPGLGLRLIYFSYDVKMKEKGDIPEGYSVSREKKERFSLILESASTNQTSMYLCASSPTAFYEQYFGPGTRLTVT.

V and J are TRBV9 and TRBJ1-2, with D uncertain. The CDR3 consists of 13 residues. Germline CDR1 is SGDLS and CDR2 is YYNGEE. Deletions cut 0 bases from V and 4 bases from J, with 7 bases between. CDR3 nucleotides: TGTGCCAGCAGCGTAGATGGGTTCTATGGCTACACCTTC. This encodes CASSVDGFYGYTF. Filled out from reference TRBV9 and TRBJ1-2, the complete variable domain reads DSGVTQTPKHLITATGQRVTLRCSPRSGDLSVYWYQQSLDQGLQFLIQYYNGEERAKGNILERFSAQQFPDLHSELNLSSLELGDSALYFCASSVDGFYGYTFGSGTRLTVV.

The chain links TRBV28 to TRBJ2-4; D not resolved. Germline lookup yields CDR1 MDHEN and CDR2 SYDVKM. The CDR3 totals 12 residues. V lost 1 base and J lost 9, with 7 bases in between. CDR3 bases: TGTGCCAGCAGTTTATTCTACGGCATTCAGTACTTC. Translated, it gives CASSLFYGIQYF. The variable domain in full, with the rest retrieved from reference TRBV28 and TRBJ2-4, is DVKVTQSSRYLVKRTGEKVFLECVQDMDHENMFWYRQDPGLGLRLIYFSYDVKMKEKGDIPEGYSVSREKKERFSLILESASTNQTSMYLCASSLFYGIQYFGAGTRLSVL.

This rearrangement joins TRBV6-6 to TRBJ2-5; the match to TRBD2 covers 11 bases. V shed 5 bases, J shed 0 bases, and the junction held 5 bases outside the gene matches. The CDR3 has 16 residues. In germline, CDR1 is MNHNY, CDR2 SVGAGI (reference sequence). The CDR3 spells CASSGRLAGHQETQYF. CDR3 DNA: TGTGCCAGCAGTGGAAGACTAGCGGGACACCAAGAGACCCAGTACTTC.

The chain couples TRBV6-5 to TRBJ1-2; D remains ambiguous. V was pared by 0 bases and J by 1 base, with 9 bases between. Germline lookup yields CDR1 MNHEY and CDR2 SVGAGI. The CDR3 has 15 residues. In nucleotides, the CDR3 is TGTGCCAGCAGTTACTCGAGTCAGGTTAACTATGGCTACACCTTC. This translates into CASSYSSQVNYGYTF.

This clone was detected once. CDR3 sequence (DNA): TGTGCCAGCAGTCTGGAAGTGGGTCAGCCCCAGCATTTT. As protein: CASSLEVGQPQHF. This sequence joins TRBV6-4 and TRBJ1-5, with D unresolved. The CDR3 runs 13 residues. Germline assignment: CDR1 MRHNA and CDR2 SNTAGT. The V end lost 5 bases, the J end lost 6 bases, and 11 bases lay between the germline ends.

This sequence joins TRBV29-1 and TRBJ2-3; 9 bases fit TRBD1. The CDR3 has 14 amino acids. The trim removed 1 base at V and 4 bases at J, leaving 3 bases unmatched. Germline values: CDR1 SQVTM, CDR2 ANQGSEA. CDR3 in amino acids: CSVEGTGAADTQYF. The CDR3 coding sequence is TGCAGCGTTGAAGGGACAGGGGCGGCAGATACGCAGTATTTT.

The chain carries TRBV10-1 and TRBJ2-6; D ambiguous. Deletions cut 3 bases from V and 0 bases from J, with 18 bases between. The V gene's germline CDR1 is WNHNN and CDR2 SYGVQD (reference sequence). The CDR3 is made up of 19 amino acids. The CDR3: CASSDRCGRNLSGANVLTF. The CDR3 DNA follows: TGCGCCAGCAGTGACCGGTGCGGCAGAAACCTCTCTGGGGCCAACGTCCTGACTTTC.

For this clone: Other DNA sequences within the sample encode an identical CDR3. The gene calls are TRBV20-1 and TRBJ1-3, with D hard to call. The germline V gene has CDR1 DFQATT and CDR2 SNEGSKA (reference sequence). The CDR3 runs to 11 residues. Trimming stripped 1 base from V and 4 bases from J, with 2 bases between. The CDR3 protein is CSARGGNTIYF. CDR3 bases: TGCAGTGCTAGAGGGGGAAACACCATATATTTT.

The rearrangement uses TRBV7-6 and TRBJ2-7, with a tentative D call TRBD1 (5 bases). V dropped 5 bases and J dropped 4 bases, with 9 bases sitting between them. Germline V gene data show CDR1 as SGHVS and CDR2 as FNYEAQ. The CDR3 has 12 amino acids. The CDR3 reads CASSPGRYEQYF. CDR3 bases: TGTGCCAGCAGCCCAGGGCGGTACGAGCAGTACTTC. The full variable domain, rest sourced from reference TRBV7-6 and TRBJ2-7, is GAGVSQSPRYKVTKRGQDVALRCDPISGHVSLYWYRQALGQGPEFLTYFNYEAQQDKSGLPNDRFSAERPEGSISTLTIQRTEQRDSAMYRCASSPGRYEQYFGPGTRLTVT.